The clone carrying this TCR beta chain occurred once. The data derive from a study of blood T cell repertoires in COVID-19. Overall study: Material from acute and convalescent COVID-19 was sourced from the United States, Italy and Spain.

In germline, CDR1 is SGHKS, CDR2 YYEKEE (reference sequence). CDR3 size: 15 residues. V lost 4 bases and J lost 7; bases outside the gene matches: 10. Some clones are missing from TCRdb's copy, which holds only in-frame ones; the method was immunoSEQ multiplex PCR. The table records 250,000 to 350,000 clones, 88% of them present only once. This receptor was taken from a woman aged 25 to 39 with COVID-19, enrolled during active disease. The J gene is TRBJ1-2, the V gene TRBV5-5; the match to TRBD1 covers 10 bases. The sequencing sample was made of peripheral blood. The CDR3 here is CASSKPGQGIGGYTF. CDR3 in DNA: TGTGCCAGCAGCAAACCGGGACAGGGGATAGGTGGCTACACCTTC.